The source of this T cell receptor beta chain is a study of shared clonotypes between healthy human individuals. CDR3 length: 13 residues. Per germline, CDR1 MNHEY and CDR2 SVGAGI. V was trimmed by 6 bases and J by 0 bases, leaving 7 bases between them. Generated by immunoSEQ multiplex PCR, the TCRdb table keeps only in-frame clones and is missing some. The repertoire includes 2.3 million or so clones, roughly 93% of them detected once, and 0.39% sits in the top ten. Concerning this clone itself: This specimen includes other DNA sequences encoding the same CDR3.

The chain uses TRBV6-5 and TRBJ2-3, with D maybe TRBD1 (6 bases). This TCR came from a man aged 18 to 30 in good health. Some clones in this sample may be carry-over from other donors' samples. Specimen: naive CD4+ T cells from PBMCs. Noted subset: CD45RA+ positively selected. CDR3 DNA: TGTGCCAGCAGAACAGGGAGCACAGATACGCAGTATTTT. Translating it yields CASRTGSTDTQYF.